The clone carrying this T cell receptor (beta chain) was picked up a small number of times. This specimen comes from a study of blood T cells in healthy people across ages. A sample-barcoded 5' primer and a J-beta primer mix were used in a second PCR of roughly 7 to 11 cycles. TCRdb passed the 5' RACE reads through MiXCR, listing each CDR3 protein once. The sample has about 560,000 distinct CDR3 sequences, around a quarter seen once. The CDR3 covers 14 residues. V lost 2 bases to trimming and J lost 5 bases, with 12 bases between them. This sample was also put to use in a study of T cells of mothers and their children.

The sequenced sample consisted of blood. This chain connects TRBV12-3 or TRBV12-4 to TRBJ2-5; a weak D match, TRBD2 (5 bases). This TCR was sampled from a boy younger than 10 in good health. The CDR3, as DNA: TGTGCCAGCAGTTTACGGAAGGGCGGGGAGACCCAGTACTTC. Amino acids: CASSLRKGGETQYF.